In its sample, the clone carrying this TCR beta chain was seen a few times. A junction boundary mismatches the germline segment, possibly from a read error. This record belongs to a study of blood T cells in healthy people across ages. The second PCR ran roughly 6 to 12 cycles with a sample-barcoded 5' primer and J-beta primers. TCRdb analysed the 5' RACE reads with MiXCR anew, one entry per CDR3 protein. The sample has some 1.5 million distinct CDR3 sequences, roughly 30% seen once. In germline, CDR1 is KGHSH, CDR2 LQKENI. The CDR3 totals 14 residues. The sequenced sample consisted of blood. The chain recombines TRBV18 with TRBJ2-7; 11 positions agree with TRBD1. The receptor comes from a woman between 25 and 40 years old in good health. The CDR3 here is CAISPGTGGYEQYF. As DNA, the CDR3 is TGTGCCATCTCACCTGGGACAGGGGGCTACGAGCAGTACTTC.